This T cell receptor beta chain was retrieved from a study of OX40 agonist ivuxolimab in advanced cancers. Repertoires were generated with immunoSEQ multiplex PCR, while TCRdb's copy carries only in-frame clones and drops some. The table lists about 60,000 clones, less than 90% of them singletons. V shed 4 bases and J shed 0 bases, with 10 bases lying between them. CDR1 is LNHDA, CDR2 SQIVND, per germline (reference sequence). This CDR3 region has 15 residues. This material consisted of CD4+ or CD8+ T cells sorted from blood, taken in a trial of the OX40 agonist ivuxolimab. The chain employs TRBV19 and TRBJ2-1; no clear D. The receptor comes from an adult with an advanced solid tumor such as melanoma, head and neck, liver or kidney cancer. The CDR3 sequence is CASSTEHYSYNEQFF. As DNA, the CDR3 is TGTGCCAGTAGTACCGAGCACTACTCCTACAATGAGCAGTTCTTC.